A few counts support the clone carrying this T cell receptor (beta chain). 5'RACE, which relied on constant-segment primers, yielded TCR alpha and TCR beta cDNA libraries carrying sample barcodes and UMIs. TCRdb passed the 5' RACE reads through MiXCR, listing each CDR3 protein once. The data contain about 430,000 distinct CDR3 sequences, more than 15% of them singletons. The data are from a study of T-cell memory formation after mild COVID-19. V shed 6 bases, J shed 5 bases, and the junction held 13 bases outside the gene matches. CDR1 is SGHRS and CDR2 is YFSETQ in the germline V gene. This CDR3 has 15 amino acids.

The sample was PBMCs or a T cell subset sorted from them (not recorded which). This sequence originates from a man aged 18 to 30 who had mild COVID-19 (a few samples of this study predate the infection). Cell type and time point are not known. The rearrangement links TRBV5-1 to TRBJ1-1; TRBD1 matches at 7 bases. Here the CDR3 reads CASTKAETGFTEAFF. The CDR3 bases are TGCGCCAGCACAAAGGCGGAGACAGGGTTTACTGAAGCTTTCTTT. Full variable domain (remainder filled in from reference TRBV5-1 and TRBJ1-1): KAGVTQTPRYLIKTRGQQVTLSCSPISGHRSVSWYQQTPGQGLQFLFEYFSETQRNKGNFPGRFSGRQFSNSRSEMNVSTLELGDSALYLCASTKAETGFTEAFFGQGTRLTVV.